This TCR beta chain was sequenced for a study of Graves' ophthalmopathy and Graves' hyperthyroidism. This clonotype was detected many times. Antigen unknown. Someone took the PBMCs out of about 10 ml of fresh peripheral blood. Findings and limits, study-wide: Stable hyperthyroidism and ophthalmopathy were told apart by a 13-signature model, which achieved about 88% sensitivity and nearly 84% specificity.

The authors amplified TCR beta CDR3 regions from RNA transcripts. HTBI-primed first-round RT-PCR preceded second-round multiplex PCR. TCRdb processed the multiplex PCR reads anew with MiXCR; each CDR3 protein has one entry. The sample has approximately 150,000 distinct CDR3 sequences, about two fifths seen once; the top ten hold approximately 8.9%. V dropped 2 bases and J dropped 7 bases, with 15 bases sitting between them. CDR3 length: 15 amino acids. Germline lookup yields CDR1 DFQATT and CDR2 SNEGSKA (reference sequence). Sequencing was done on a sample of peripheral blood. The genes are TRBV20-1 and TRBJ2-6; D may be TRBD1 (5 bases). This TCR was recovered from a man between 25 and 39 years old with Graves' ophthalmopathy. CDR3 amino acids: CSARPLVREANVLTF. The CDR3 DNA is TGCAGTGCTAGACCTCTTGTCAGGGAAGCCAACGTCCTGACTTTC.